There are a few counts of the clone carrying this T cell receptor beta chain. The record originates from a study of blood T cell repertoires in COVID-19. About the research overall: The study drew acute and convalescent COVID-19 samples from the United States, Italy and Spain. T cells, B-cell-depleted T cells, or PBMCs provided the cDNA or gDNA that served as material.

V was pared by 3 bases and J by 5 bases, with 11 bases between. Germline V gene sequence: CDR1 MNHEY, CDR2 SMNVEV (reference sequence). This CDR3 has 15 amino acids. As originally analysed: Reference gene primers were amplified, and this amplification served to estimate nucleated cell counts. Using immunoSEQ multiplex PCR, the repertoire was profiled, and TCRdb retains in-frame clones only, with some absent. V and J calls and clone size are those listed in that table; D and trimming were worked out from the DNA. Altogether over 85,000 clones are present, 85% being singletons, with the ten largest covering around 38%.

V gene TRBV27 combines with J gene TRBJ1-6; TRBD1 is a possible D gene (5 bases). This receptor was taken from a man aged 80 or over with acute or convalescent COVID-19. Sequenced material: peripheral blood. The CDR3 loop is CASSLAGRNNSPLHF. CDR3 nucleotide sequence: TGTGCCAGCAGTTTGGCGGGGCGAAATAATTCACCCCTCCACTTT.